This paragraph reports one TCR beta chain. The sample holds many counts of this clonotype. The clone's antigen remains unknown. The sample holds no much larger clone one base away, and base qualities are not on file. The library was produced with RACE. Data came from a NextSeq 500. During library preparation, unique molecular identifiers were attached to individual cDNA molecules so that TCRs could be counted quantitatively and reproducibly. From each blood RNA sample, both TCR alpha and TCR beta chains were sequenced. The authors' analysis ran thus. Samples had a median of roughly 98,000 TCRs, with a range from about 20,000 to 690,600. V, J and CDR3 annotation of the TCR reads was carried out using the Decombinator software suite. To make PS versus PT1 abundance plots, every sample was subsampled to the same number of TCRs (28,000). Expanded TCRs were defined as absent before sensitization and observed at least eight times at the 2-week time point. TCRdb reworked the public reads: Q25 trimming with fastp, MiXCR clone assembly, productive beta chains retained. CDR3 protein sequences are deduplicated, and each keeps its most common genes and DNA. What appears here as the V and J calls and clone size reflects TCRdb's work, not the paper's. The sample table shows 95,000 or so distinct CDR3 sequences, and under 12% are seen once. In total, the top ten clones hold roughly 2.4% of the sample.

The label giving this sample's time point can be read as: patch test 1, 2 weeks after DPC sensitization. The treatment or condition label corresponds to: therapeutic diphenylcyclopropenone sensitization with weekly scalp DPC. At every patch-test visit, the blood draw took place before the patch test was put on. Eligible patients were aged 18 to 70, diagnosed with alopecia, deemed suitable for DPC therapy, and excluded if pregnant. Total RNA was extracted from unfractionated whole blood collected in Tempus Blood RNA tubes. This sample was taken from a study of human T cells and chemical hapten exposure (dated by TCRdb to about 2021). The study in broad terms: For sensitization, 2% DPC in acetone was applied to a roughly 2 cm by roughly 2 cm area of upper inner arm skin. Throughout the study period of around 25 weeks, patients also received therapeutic DPC doses to the scalp every week. Patch testing was done on the upper back using Finn chambers containing 0.01% DPC, and results were scored after 6 days according to International Contact Dermatitis Research Group standards. The mostly female patient cohort included alopecia areata with under or over 50% scalp involvement, alopecia totalis and alopecia universalis. Libraries were pooled for sequencing, and variation in per-sample TCR yields was attributed mainly to small differences in library volumes within the pool. In alopecia patients, the study followed how the peripheral blood TCR repertoire changed in vivo over primary and secondary sensitization to diphenylcyclopropenone (DPC), a hapten. Patient blood was sampled pre-sensitization (week 0) and at 2, 6 and about 24 weeks after DPC sensitization. For TCR sequencing, blood came from about 28 alopecia patients at anywhere from one to four time points (pre-sensitization, 2, 6 and 24 weeks).

From its cysteine to its phenylalanine, the CDR3 spans 14 amino acids. Solely the CDR3 DNA is kept, with 42 bases framed from the first base. The germline V gene supplies CDR1 LGHNA and CDR2 YSLEER. The junction carries 10 bases between V and J, which are trimmed by 3 bases and 5 bases respectively. Paper-wide results and their limitations: Expanded TCRs formed significantly more large CDR3 similarity clusters than pre-sensitization or healthy control sets, consistent with antigen-driven responses. Patch test score was positively correlated with the number of PT1 expanded TCRs, with significance at thresholds 8, 16 and 32 but not at 4. DPC sensitization did not change how many TCRs were above 1 in 1000 frequency, and no evidence was found of alterations in global repertoire structure. After repeated subsampling, changes were observed in the strength of the expansion versus patch-test correlation and in the threshold at which the correlation became significant. Because every patient had alopecia, a presumed autoimmune disease, the patients' immune response might differ from that of healthy individuals.

The chain was built from TRBV4-3 and TRBJ2-2; the D gene is unclear. The material was whole blood, obtained in connection with sensitization to the hapten diphenylcyclopropenone (DPC). This clonotype was obtained from a man aged 40-49 years with alopecia areata. Some clones in this sample may be carry-over from other donors' samples. The nucleotides read TGCGCCAGCAGCCAGGGCCCGGTAACCGGGGAGCTGTTTTTT. The resulting protein is CASSQGPVTGELFF.